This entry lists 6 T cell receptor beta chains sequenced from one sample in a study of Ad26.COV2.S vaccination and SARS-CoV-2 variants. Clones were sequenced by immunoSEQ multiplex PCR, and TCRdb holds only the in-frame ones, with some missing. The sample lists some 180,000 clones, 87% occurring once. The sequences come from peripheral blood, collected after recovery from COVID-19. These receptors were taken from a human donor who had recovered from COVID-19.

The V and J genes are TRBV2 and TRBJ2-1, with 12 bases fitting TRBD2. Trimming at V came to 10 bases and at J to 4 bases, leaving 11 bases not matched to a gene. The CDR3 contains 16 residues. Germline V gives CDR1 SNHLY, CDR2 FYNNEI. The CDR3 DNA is TGTGCCACCCAGAGGCGACTAGCGGGAGTATACAATGAGCAGTTCTTC. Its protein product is CATQRRLAGVYNEQFF.

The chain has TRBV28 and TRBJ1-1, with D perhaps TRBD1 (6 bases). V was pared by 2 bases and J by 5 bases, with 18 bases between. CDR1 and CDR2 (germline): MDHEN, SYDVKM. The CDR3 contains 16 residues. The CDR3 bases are TGTGCCAGCAGTTTACCGGGGGATCAAGGGGGAACTGAAGCTTTCTTT. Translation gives CASSLPGDQGGTEAFF.

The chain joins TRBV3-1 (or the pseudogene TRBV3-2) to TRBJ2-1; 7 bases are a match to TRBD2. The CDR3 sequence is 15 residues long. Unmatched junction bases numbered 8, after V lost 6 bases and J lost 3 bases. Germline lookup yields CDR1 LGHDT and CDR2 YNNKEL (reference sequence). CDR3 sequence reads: CASSHGRTSYNEQFF. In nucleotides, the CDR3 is TGTGCCAGCAGTCACGGGAGGACTAGCTACAATGAGCAGTTCTTC.

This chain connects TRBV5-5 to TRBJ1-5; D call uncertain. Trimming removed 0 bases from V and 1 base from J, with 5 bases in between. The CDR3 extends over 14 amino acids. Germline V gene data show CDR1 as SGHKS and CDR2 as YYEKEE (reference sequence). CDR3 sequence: CASSLAGSNQPQHF. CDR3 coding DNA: TGTGCCAGCAGCTTGGCAGGCAGCAATCAGCCCCAGCATTTT.

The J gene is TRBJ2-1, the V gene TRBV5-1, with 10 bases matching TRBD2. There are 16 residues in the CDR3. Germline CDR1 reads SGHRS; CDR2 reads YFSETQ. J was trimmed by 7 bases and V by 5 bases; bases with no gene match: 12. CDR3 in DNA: TGCGCCAGCAGTTCTCCGCTAGCGGGGGCGGGGAATGAGCAGTTCTTC. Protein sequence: CASSSPLAGAGNEQFF.

CDR3 protein: CASRARGYSYNEQFF. CDR3 sequence (DNA): TGTGCCAGTAGAGCACGCGGATACAGTTACAATGAGCAGTTCTTC. The chain carries TRBV19 and TRBJ2-1; no firm D call. V was pared by 6 bases and J by 4 bases, with 16 bases between. Germline V lookup: CDR1 LNHDA, CDR2 SQIVND (reference sequence). The CDR3 totals 15 residues.